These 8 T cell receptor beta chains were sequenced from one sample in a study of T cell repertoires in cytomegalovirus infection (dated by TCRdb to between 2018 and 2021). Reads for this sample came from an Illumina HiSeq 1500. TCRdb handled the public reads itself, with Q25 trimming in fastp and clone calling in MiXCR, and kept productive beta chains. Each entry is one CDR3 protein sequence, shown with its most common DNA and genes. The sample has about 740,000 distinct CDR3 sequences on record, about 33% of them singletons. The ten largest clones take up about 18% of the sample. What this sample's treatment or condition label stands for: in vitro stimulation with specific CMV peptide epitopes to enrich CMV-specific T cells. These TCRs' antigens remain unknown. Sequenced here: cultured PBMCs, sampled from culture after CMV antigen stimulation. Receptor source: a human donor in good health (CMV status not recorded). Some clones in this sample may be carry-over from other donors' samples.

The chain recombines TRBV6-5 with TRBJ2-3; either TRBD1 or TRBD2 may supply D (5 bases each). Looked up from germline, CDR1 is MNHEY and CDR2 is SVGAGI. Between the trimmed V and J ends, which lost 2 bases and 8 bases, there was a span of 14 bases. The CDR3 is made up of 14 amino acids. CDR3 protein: CASSYTGGLGTQYF. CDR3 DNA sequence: TGTGCCAGCAGTTACACTGGGGGTTTAGGTACGCAGTATTTT.

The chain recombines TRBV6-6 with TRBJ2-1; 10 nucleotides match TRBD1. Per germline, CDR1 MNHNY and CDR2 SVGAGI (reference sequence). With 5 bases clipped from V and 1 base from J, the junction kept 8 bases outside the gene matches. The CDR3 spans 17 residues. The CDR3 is CASSGGDRGISYNEQFF. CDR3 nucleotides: TGTGCCAGCAGTGGGGGGGACAGGGGAATATCCTACAATGAGCAGTTCTTC.

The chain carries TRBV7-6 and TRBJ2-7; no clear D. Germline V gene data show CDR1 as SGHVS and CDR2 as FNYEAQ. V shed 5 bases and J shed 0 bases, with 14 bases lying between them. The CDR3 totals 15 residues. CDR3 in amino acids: CASSLTSGVSYEQYF. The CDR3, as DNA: TGTGCCAGCAGCCTAACTTCGGGCGTCTCCTACGAGCAGTACTTC.

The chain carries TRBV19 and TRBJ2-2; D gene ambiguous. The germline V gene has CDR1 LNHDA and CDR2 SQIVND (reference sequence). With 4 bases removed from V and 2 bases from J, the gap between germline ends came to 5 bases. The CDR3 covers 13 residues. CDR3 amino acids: CASSKHNTGELFF. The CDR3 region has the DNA TGTGCCAGTAGTAAACACAACACCGGGGAGCTGTTTTTT. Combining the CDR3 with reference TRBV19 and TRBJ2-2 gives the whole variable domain DGGITQSPKYLFRKEGQNVTLSCEQNLNHDAMYWYRQDPGQGLRLIYYSQIVNDFQKGDIAEGYSVSREKKESFPLTVTSAQKNPTAFYLCASSKHNTGELFFGEGSRLTVL.

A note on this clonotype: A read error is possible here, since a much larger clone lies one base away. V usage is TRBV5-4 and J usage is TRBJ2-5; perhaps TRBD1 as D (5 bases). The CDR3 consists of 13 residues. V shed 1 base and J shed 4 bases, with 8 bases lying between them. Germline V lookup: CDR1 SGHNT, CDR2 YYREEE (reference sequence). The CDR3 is CASSLKGSETQYF. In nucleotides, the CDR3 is TGTGCCAGCAGCTTGAAGGGGTCAGAGACCCAGTACTTC.

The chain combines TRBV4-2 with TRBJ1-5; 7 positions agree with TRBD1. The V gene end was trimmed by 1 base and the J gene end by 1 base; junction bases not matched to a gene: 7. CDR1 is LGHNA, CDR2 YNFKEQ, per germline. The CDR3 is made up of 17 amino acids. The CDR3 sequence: CASSQVGGQYSNQPQHF. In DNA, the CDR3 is TGTGCCAGCAGCCAAGTGGGGGGACAGTACAGCAATCAGCCCCAGCATTTT.

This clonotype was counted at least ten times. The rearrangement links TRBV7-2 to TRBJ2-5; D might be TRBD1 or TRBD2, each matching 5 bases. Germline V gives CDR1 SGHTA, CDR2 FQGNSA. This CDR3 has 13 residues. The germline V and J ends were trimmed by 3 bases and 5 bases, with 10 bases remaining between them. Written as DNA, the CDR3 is TGTGCCAGCAGCTTCGACAGAGGGGAGACCCAGTACTTC. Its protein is CASSFDRGETQYF. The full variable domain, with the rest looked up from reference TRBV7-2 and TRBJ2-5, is GAGVSQSPSNKVTEKGKDVELRCDPISGHTALYWYRQSLGQGLEFLIYFQGNSAPDKSGLPSDRFSAERTGGSVSTLTIQRTQQEDSAVYLCASSFDRGETQYFGPGTRLLVL.

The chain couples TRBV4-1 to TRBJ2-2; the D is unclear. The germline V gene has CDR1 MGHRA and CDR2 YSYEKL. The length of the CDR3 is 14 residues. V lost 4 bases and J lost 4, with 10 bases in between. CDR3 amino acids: CASSLTFRTGELFF. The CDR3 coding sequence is TGCGCCAGCAGCCTGACCTTTCGCACCGGGGAGCTGTTTTTT.